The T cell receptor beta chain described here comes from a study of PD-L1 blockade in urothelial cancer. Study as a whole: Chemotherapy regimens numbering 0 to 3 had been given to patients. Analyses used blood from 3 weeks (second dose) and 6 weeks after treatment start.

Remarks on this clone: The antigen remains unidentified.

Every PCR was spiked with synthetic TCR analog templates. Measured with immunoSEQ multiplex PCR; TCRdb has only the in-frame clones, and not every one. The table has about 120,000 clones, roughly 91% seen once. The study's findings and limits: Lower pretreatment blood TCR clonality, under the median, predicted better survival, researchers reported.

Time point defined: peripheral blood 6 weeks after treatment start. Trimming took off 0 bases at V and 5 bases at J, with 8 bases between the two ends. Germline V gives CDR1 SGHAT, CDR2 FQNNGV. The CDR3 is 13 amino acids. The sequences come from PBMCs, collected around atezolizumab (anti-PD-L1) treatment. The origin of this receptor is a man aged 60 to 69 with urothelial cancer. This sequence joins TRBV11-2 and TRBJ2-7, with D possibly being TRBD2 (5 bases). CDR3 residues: CASSLDRGDEQYF. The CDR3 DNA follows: TGTGCCAGCAGCTTAGATCGGGGAGACGAGCAGTACTTC.